This passage covers 4 T cell receptor beta chains from one sample sequenced in a study of blood T cell repertoires in COVID-19. Using immunoSEQ multiplex PCR, the repertoire was profiled, and TCRdb retains in-frame clones only, with some absent. There are 150,000 to 200,000 clones in the sample; approximately 91% occur only once, and roughly 6.7% lies in the top ten. Sequencing was done on a sample of peripheral blood. The receptors stem from a man aged 35 to 55 with acute or convalescent COVID-19.

V gene TRBV5-1 combines with J gene TRBJ2-1; no reliable D call. The CDR3 has 12 amino acids. CDR1 SGHRS and CDR2 YFSETQ come from the germline V gene. Trimming took 0 bases from V and 9 from J, leaving 7 bases between them. The CDR3: CASSLEESEQFF. Written as DNA, the CDR3 is TGCGCCAGCAGCTTGGAAGAGAGTGAGCAGTTCTTC.

This rearrangement joins TRBV4-3 to TRBJ1-6, with D perhaps matching TRBD1 (5 bases). Germline CDR1 and CDR2: LGHNA and YSLEER. The CDR3 consists of 17 residues. V gave up 1 base and J gave up 8 bases, with 18 bases separating them. The CDR3 DNA reads as TGCGCCAGCAGCCAAGTACAGGAGATGGCCCTTTATTCACCCCTCCACTTT. The encoded protein is CASSQVQEMALYSPLHF.

The chain carries TRBV7-7 and TRBJ2-5; D is unclear. The V end was cut by 4 bases, the J end by 4 bases, with 16 bases between. From germline, CDR1 is SSHAT and CDR2 FNYEAQ (reference sequence). This CDR3 region has 15 residues. CDR3 sequence reads: CASSSTNLMGETQYF. In nucleotides, the CDR3 is TGTGCCAGCAGCTCAACTAACTTGATGGGAGAGACCCAGTACTTC.

This chain connects TRBV6-5 to TRBJ1-1; D is possibly TRBD1 (5 bases). Trimming left V 0 bases short and J 1 base short, with 9 bases between. This CDR3 has 15 residues. Germline V CDR1 and CDR2: MNHEY, SVGAGI. The CDR3 DNA reads as TGTGCCAGCAGTTACTCGGCAGGGAAGAACACTGAAGCTTTCTTT. It encodes CASSYSAGKNTEAFF.